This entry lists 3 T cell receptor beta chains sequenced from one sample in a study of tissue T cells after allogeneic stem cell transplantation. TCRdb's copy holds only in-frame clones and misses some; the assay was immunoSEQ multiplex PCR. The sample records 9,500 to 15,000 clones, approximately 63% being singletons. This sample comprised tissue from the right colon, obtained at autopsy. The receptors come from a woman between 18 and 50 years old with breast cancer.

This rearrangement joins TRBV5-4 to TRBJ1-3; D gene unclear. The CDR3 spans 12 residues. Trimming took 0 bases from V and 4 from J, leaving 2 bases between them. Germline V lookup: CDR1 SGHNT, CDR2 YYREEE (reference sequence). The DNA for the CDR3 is TGTGCCAGCAGCTTGGGAGGAAACACCATATATTTT. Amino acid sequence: CASSLGGNTIYF. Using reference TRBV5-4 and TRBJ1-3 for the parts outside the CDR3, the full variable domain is ETGVTQSPTHLIKTRGQQVTLRCSSQSGHNTVSWYQQALGQGPQFIFQYYREEENGRGNFPPRFSGLQFPNYSSELNVNALELDDSALYLCASSLGGNTIYFGEGSWLTVV.

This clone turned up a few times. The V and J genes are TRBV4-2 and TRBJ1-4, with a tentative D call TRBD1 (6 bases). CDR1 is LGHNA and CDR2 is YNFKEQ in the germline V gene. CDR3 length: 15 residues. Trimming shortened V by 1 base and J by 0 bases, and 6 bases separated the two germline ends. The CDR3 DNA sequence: TGTGCCAGCAGCCAAGCAGGGGCAACTAATGAAAAACTGTTTTTT. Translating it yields CASSQAGATNEKLFF.

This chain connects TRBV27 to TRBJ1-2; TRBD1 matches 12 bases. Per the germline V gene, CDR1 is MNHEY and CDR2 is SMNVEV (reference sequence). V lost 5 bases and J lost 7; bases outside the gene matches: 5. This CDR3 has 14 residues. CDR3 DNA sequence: TGTGCCAGCAGTCCTCCGGGACAGGGGGCTGGCTACACCTTC. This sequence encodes CASSPPGQGAGYTF.